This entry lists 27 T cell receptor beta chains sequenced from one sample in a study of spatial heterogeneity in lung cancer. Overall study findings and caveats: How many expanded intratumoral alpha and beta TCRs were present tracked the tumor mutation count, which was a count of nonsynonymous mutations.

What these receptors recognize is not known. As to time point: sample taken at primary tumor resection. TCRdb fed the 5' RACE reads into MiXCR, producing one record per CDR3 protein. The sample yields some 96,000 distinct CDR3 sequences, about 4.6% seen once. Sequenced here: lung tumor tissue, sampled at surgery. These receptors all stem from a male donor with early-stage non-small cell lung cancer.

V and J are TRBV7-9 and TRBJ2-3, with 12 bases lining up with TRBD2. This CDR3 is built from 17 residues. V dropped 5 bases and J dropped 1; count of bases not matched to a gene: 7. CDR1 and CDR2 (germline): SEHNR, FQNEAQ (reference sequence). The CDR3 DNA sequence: TGTGCCAGCAGCCCCCTAGCGGGAGGGCCTGGCACAGATACGCAGTATTTT. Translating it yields CASSPLAGGPGTDTQYF.

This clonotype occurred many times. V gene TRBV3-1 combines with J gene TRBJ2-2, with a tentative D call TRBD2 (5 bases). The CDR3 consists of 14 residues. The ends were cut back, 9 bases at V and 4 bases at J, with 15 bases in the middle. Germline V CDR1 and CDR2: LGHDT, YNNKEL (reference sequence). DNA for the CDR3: TGTGCCAGTCGTGGGCCAGGAGGCACCGGGGAGCTGTTTTTT. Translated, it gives CASRGPGGTGELFF. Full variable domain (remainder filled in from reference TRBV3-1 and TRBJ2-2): DTAVSQTPKYLVTQMGNDKSIKCEQNLGHDTMYWYKQDSKKFLKIMFSYNNKELIINETVPNRFSPKSPDKAHLNLHINSLELGDSAVYFCASRGPGGTGELFFGEGSRLTVL.

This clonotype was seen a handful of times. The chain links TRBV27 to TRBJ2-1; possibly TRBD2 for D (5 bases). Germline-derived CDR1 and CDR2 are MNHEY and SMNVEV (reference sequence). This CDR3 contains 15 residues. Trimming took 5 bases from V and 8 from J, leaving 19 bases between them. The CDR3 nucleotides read TGTGCCAGCAGTGGGCGACTAAATCAGATGGATGAGCAGTTCTTC. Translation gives CASSGRLNQMDEQFF.

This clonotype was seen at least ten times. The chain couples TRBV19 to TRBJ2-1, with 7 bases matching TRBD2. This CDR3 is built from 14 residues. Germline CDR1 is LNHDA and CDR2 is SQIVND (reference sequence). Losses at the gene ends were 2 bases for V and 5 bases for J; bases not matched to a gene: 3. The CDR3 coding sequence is TGTGCCAGTAGTATACTAGCGGCGGACAATGAGCAGTTCTTC. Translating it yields CASSILAADNEQFF.

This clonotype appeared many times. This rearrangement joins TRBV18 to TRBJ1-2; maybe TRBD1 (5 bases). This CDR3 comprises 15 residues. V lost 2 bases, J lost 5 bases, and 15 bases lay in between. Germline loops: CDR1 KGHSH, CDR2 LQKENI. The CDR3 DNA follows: TGTGCCAGCTCACCATCCGCAGGGCCTTATTATGGCTACACCTTC. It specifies CASSPSAGPYYGYTF.

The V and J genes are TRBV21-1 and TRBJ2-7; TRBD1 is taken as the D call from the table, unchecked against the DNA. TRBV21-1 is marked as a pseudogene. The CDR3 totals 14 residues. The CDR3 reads CASSKREGVYEQYF. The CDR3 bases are TGTGCCAGCAGCAAACGGGAAGGGGTCTACGAGCAGTACTTC.

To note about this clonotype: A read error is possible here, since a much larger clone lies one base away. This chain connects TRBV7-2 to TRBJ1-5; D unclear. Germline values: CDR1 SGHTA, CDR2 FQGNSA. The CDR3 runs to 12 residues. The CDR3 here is CASSLLNQPQRF. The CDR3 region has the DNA TGTGCCAGCAGCTTACTCAATCAGCCCCAGCGTTTT.

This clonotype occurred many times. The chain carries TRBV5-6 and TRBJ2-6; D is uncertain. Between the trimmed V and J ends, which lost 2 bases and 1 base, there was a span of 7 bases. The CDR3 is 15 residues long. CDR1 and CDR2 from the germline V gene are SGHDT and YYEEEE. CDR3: CASSFRESGANVLTF. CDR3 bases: TGTGCCAGCAGCTTTAGGGAATCTGGGGCCAACGTCCTGACTTTC.

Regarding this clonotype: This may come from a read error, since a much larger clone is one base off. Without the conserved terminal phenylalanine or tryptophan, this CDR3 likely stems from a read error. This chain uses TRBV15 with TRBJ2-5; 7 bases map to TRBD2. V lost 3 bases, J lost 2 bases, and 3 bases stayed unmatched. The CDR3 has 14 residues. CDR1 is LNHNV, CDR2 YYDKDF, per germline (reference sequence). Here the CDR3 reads CATSRAGLQETQYL. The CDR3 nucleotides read TGTGCCACCAGCAGGGCGGGACTACAAGAGACCCAGTACCTC.

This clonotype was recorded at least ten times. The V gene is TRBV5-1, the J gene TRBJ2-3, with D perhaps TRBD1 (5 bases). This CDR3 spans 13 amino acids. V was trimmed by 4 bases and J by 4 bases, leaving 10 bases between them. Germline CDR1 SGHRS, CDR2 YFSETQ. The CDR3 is CASSIQVADTQYF. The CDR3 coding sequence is TGCGCCAGCAGCATACAGGTGGCAGATACGCAGTATTTT.

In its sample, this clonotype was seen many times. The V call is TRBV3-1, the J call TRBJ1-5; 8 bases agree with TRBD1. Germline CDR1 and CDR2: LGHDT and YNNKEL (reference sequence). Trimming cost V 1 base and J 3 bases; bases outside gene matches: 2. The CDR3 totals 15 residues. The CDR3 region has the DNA TGTGCCAGCAGCCAAGGGACAGGGAACAATCAGCCCCAGCATTTT. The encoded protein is CASSQGTGNNQPQHF.

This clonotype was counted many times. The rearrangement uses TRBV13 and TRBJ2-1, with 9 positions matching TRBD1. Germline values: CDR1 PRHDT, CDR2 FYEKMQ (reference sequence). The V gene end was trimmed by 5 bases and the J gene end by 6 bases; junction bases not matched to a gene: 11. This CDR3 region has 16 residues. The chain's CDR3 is CASSNRGLRRFNEQFF. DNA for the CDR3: TGTGCCAGCAGCAACAGGGGGCTGCGCCGTTTCAATGAGCAGTTCTTC. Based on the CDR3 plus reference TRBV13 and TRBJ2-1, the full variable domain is AAGVIQSPRHLIKEKRETATLKCYPIPRHDTVYWYQQGPGQDPQFLISFYEKMQSDKGSIPDRFSAQQFSDYHSELNMSSLELGDSALYFCASSNRGLRRFNEQFFGPGTRLTVL.

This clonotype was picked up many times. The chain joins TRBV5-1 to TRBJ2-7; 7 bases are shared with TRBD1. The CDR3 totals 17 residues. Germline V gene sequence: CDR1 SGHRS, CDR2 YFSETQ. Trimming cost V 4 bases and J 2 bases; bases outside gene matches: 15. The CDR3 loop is CASSQKKPGTVPYEQYF. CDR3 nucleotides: TGCGCCAGCAGCCAAAAAAAACCCGGGACAGTACCCTACGAGCAGTACTTC.

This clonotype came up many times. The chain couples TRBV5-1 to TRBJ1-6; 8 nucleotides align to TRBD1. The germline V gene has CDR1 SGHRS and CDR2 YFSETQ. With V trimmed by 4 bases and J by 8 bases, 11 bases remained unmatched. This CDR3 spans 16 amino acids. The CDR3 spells CASSQNPQGADSPLHF. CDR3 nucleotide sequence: TGCGCCAGCAGCCAAAACCCGCAGGGGGCGGATTCACCCCTCCACTTT.

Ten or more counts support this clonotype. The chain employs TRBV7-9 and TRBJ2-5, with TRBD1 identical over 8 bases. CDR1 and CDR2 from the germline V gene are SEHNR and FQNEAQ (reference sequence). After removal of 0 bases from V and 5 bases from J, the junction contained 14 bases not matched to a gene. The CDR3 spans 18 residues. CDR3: CASSLARALAGGKETQYF. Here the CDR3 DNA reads TGTGCCAGCAGCTTAGCCAGGGCTTTGGCAGGGGGCAAGGAGACCCAGTACTTC.

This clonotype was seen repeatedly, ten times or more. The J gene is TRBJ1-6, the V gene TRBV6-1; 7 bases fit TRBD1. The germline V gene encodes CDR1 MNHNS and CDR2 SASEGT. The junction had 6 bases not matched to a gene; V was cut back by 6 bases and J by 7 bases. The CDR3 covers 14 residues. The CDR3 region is CASRGQKSNSPLHF. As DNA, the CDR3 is TGTGCCAGCAGGGGACAGAAAAGCAATTCACCCCTCCACTTT.

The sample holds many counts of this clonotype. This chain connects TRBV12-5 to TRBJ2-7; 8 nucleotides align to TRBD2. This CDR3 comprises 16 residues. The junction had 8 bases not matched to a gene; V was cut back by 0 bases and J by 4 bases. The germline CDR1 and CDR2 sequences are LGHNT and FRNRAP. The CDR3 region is CASGLVRIAGIYEQYF. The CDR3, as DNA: TGTGCTAGTGGTTTGGTACGGATAGCGGGAATTTACGAGCAGTACTTC.

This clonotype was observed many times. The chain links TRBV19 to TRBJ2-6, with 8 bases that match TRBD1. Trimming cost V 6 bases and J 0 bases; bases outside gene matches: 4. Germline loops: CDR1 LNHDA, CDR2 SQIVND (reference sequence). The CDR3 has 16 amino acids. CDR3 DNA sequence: TGTGCCAGTAGGGACAGGGTTGGCTCTGGGGCCAACGTCCTGACTTTC. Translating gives CASRDRVGSGANVLTF. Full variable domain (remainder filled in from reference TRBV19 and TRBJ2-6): DGGITQSPKYLFRKEGQNVTLSCEQNLNHDAMYWYRQDPGQGLRLIYYSQIVNDFQKGDIAEGYSVSREKKESFPLTVTSAQKNPTAFYLCASRDRVGSGANVLTFGAGSRLTVL.

Written as DNA, the CDR3 is TGTGCCAGCAGCTCCCACTTGAACACAGATACGCAGTATTTT. This codes for CASSSHLNTDTQYF. This chain connects TRBV7-2 to TRBJ2-3; no clear D gene. The CDR3 covers 14 residues. V lost 4 bases to trimming and J lost 2 bases, with 10 bases between them. Germline assignment: CDR1 SGHTA and CDR2 FQGNSA. Based on the CDR3 plus reference TRBV7-2 and TRBJ2-3, the full variable domain is GAGVSQSPSNKVTEKGKDVELRCDPISGHTALYWYRQSLGQGLEFLIYFQGNSAPDKSGLPSDRFSAERTGGSVSTLTIQRTQQEDSAVYLCASSSHLNTDTQYFGPGTRLTVL.

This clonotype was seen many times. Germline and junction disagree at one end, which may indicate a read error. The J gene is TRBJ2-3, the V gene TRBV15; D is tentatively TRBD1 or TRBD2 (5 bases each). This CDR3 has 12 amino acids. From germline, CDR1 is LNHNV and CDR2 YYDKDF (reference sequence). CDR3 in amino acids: CASSPRGDTQYF. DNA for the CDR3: TGTGCCTCCAGCCCGAGGGGAGATACGCAGTATTTT.

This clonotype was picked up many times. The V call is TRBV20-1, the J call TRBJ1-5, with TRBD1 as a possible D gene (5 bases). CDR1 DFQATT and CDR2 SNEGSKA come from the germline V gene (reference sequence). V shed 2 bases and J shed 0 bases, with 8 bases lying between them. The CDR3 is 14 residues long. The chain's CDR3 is CSARQGPSNQPQHF. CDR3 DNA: TGCAGTGCTAGACAGGGCCCTAGCAATCAGCCCCAGCATTTT.

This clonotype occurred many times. This CDR3 reads CSAELAANTDTQYF. CDR3 in DNA: TGCAGTGCGGAGCTAGCGGCTAACACAGATACGCAGTATTTT. The chain links TRBV20-1 to TRBJ2-3; the match to TRBD2 covers 7 bases. V was clipped by 6 bases and J by 2 bases; unmatched bases: 8. Germline V CDR1 and CDR2: DFQATT, SNEGSKA (reference sequence). The CDR3 has 14 residues.

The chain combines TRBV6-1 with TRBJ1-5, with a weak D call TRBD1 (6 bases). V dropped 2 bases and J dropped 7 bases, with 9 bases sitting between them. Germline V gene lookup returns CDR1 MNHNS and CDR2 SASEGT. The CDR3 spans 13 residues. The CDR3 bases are TGTGCCAGCAGTGAATCGGGGGCGCAGCCCCAGCATTTT. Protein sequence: CASSESGAQPQHF.

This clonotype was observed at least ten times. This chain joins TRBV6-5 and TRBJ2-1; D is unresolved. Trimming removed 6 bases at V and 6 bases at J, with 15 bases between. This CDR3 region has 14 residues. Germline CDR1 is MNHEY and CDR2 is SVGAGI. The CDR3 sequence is CASSYDTWSNEQFF. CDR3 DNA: TGTGCCAGCAGCTATGATACCTGGAGCAATGAGCAGTTCTTC.

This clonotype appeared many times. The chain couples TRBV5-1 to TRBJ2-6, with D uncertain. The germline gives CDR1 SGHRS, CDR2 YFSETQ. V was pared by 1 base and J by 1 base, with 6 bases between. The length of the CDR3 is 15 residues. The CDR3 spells CASSLSLSGANVLTF. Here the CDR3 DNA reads TGCGCCAGCAGCTTGTCCTTGTCTGGGGCCAACGTCCTGACTTTC.

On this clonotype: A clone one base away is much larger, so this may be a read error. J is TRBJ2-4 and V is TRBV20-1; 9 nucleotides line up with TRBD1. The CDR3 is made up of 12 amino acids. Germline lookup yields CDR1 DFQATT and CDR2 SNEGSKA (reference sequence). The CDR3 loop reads CSAGTGMHMQYF. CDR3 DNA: TGCAGTGCCGGGACAGGGATGCACATGCAGTACTTC.

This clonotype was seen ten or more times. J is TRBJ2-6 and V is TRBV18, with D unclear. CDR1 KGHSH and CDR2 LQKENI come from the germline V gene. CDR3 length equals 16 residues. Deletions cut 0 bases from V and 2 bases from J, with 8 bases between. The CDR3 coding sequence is TGTGCCAGCTCACCACCGTACGGGCCTGGGGCCAACGTCCTGACTTTC. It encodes CASSPPYGPGANVLTF.